One sample yielded the 10 T cell receptor beta chains listed below, sequenced in a study of cytomegalovirus exposure and HLA in healthy donors. The data were produced by immunoSEQ multiplex PCR, yet TCRdb's version contains in-frame clones alone and is incomplete. The table records 140,000 or so clones, 89% of them present only once. The specimen was PBMCs. The receptors shown here come from a woman aged 18 to 35 in good health and CMV-seropositive.

This clone has a single count. The chain has TRBV28 and TRBJ1-5; the D gene is possibly TRBD1 (5 bases). Trimming left V 3 bases short and J 2 bases short, with 17 bases between. There are 17 residues in the CDR3. Germline V gene data show CDR1 as MDHEN and CDR2 as SYDVKM. CDR3 coding DNA: TGTGCCAGCAGTTTTGGACACGCCGTTTGGGGCAATCAGCCCCAGCATTTT. This codes for CASSFGHAVWGNQPQHF. The variable domain in full, with the rest retrieved from reference TRBV28 and TRBJ1-5, is DVKVTQSSRYLVKRTGEKVFLECVQDMDHENMFWYRQDPGLGLRLIYFSYDVKMKEKGDIPEGYSVSREKKERFSLILESASTNQTSMYLCASSFGHAVWGNQPQHFGDGTRLSIL.

This clone was counted once. The chain combines TRBV5-1 with TRBJ2-3; a weak D match, TRBD2 (5 bases). The CDR3 loop spans 15 amino acids. V was pared by 4 bases and J by 0 bases, with 12 bases between. Looked up from germline, CDR1 is SGHRS and CDR2 is YFSETQ. In DNA form, the CDR3 reads TGCGCCAGCAGCCCCCGACGGGATAGCACAGATACGCAGTATTTT. Its translation is CASSPRRDSTDTQYF. The whole variable domain, filled in from reference TRBV5-1 and TRBJ2-3, reads KAGVTQTPRYLIKTRGQQVTLSCSPISGHRSVSWYQQTPGQGLQFLFEYFSETQRNKGNFPGRFSGRQFSNSRSEMNVSTLELGDSALYLCASSPRRDSTDTQYFGPGTRLTVL.

The chain links TRBV9 to TRBJ2-7; a weak D match, TRBD1 (5 bases). The CDR3 totals 15 residues. Deletions cut 0 bases from V and 3 bases from J, with 13 bases between. The V gene's germline CDR1 is SGDLS and CDR2 YYNGEE. For the CDR3, the DNA is TGTGCCAGCAGCGTAGCTCCGACAGCCTACTACGAGCAGTACTTC. This translates into CASSVAPTAYYEQYF.

The J gene is TRBJ2-5, the V gene TRBV19; 8 positions match TRBD2. Germline CDR1 and CDR2: LNHDA and SQIVND (reference sequence). CDR3 length equals 15 residues. With V trimmed by 5 bases and J by 1 base, 6 bases remained unmatched. The CDR3 DNA is TGTGCCAGTAGTCTAAGGCGGGGGGTCCAAGAGACCCAGTACTTC. It specifies CASSLRRGVQETQYF.

V is TRBV6-5 and J is TRBJ1-6; weak D call: TRBD1 (5 bases). Trimming took off 5 bases at V and 10 bases at J, with 15 bases between the two ends. The CDR3 spans 14 residues. Germline V gives CDR1 MNHEY, CDR2 SVGAGI. The DNA for the CDR3 is TGTGCCAGCAGTCGGGACTCTAGAGGCTCACCCCTCCACTTT. As protein: CASSRDSRGSPLHF.

The V call is TRBV2, the J call TRBJ1-3; 8 nucleotides agree with TRBD1. CDR1 SNHLY and CDR2 FYNNEI come from the germline V gene. V lost 6 bases, J lost 6 bases, and 7 bases stayed unmatched. The CDR3 spans 14 residues. CDR3 nucleotide sequence: TGTGCCAGCAGGGGGGGGACAGGAGAAAACACCATATATTTT. Its translation is CASRGGTGENTIYF.

The chain links TRBV4-3 to TRBJ2-2, with a tentative D call TRBD2 (6 bases). V lost 4 bases and J 7 bases, leaving 19 bases between the germline ends. Per germline, CDR1 LGHNA and CDR2 YSLEER. The CDR3 runs to 16 residues. The CDR3 loop is CASSLQTLAYGGELFF. The CDR3 region has the DNA TGCGCCAGCAGCCTCCAAACCCTAGCGTATGGCGGGGAGCTGTTTTTT.

This rearrangement joins TRBV27 to TRBJ2-7, with D tentatively TRBD2 (6 bases). CDR1 and CDR2 from the germline V gene are MNHEY and SMNVEV (reference sequence). The CDR3 consists of 15 residues. Between the trimmed V and J ends, which lost 6 bases and 6 bases, there was a span of 21 bases. The CDR3 reads CASRTTGSTFSEQYF. DNA of the CDR3: TGTGCCAGCAGAACCACCGGGAGCACGTTTTCCGAGCAGTACTTC.

Here the CDR3 DNA reads TGTGCCAGCAGTTACAGGACTAGCGGAGTTGAGACCCAGTACTTC. Amino acids: CASSYRTSGVETQYF. The rearrangement uses TRBV6-5 and TRBJ2-5; TRBD2 aligns across 10 bases. V lost 2 bases, J lost 5 bases, and 5 bases stayed unmatched. Germline CDR1 MNHEY, CDR2 SVGAGI. CDR3 length: 15 residues.

V and J are TRBV19 and TRBJ2-2, with 9 positions matching TRBD2. The germline V gene has CDR1 LNHDA and CDR2 SQIVND (reference sequence). The CDR3 is made up of 15 amino acids. J lost 6 bases, V lost 8 bases, and 10 bases had no gene match. DNA for the CDR3: TGTGCCAGTGGAGGCGGCGGGGGGGCATCCGGGGAGCTGTTTTTT. This sequence encodes CASGGGGGASGELFF.